This entry features one T cell receptor (beta chain) sequence. The data stem from a study of CD8 T cells in Susac syndrome. Germline V CDR1 and CDR2: SGHRS, YFSETQ. The CDR3 consists of 16 residues. Trimming removed 3 bases from V and 4 bases from J, with 19 bases in between. RNA, at about 0.45 to 1 ug, was reverse transcribed with random hexamers. From the immunoSEQ multiplex PCR reads, TCRdb called clonotypes with MiXCR, one entry per CDR3 protein. The sample lists about 120,000 distinct CDR3 sequences, about 93% occurring once. Specimen: CD4+ T cells from PBMCs. This TCR was recovered from a human donor in good health. The gene calls are TRBV5-1 and TRBJ1-2; D remains ambiguous. In DNA form, the CDR3 reads TGCGCCAGCAGCTCTGGAGGCTTGAAGGACGGCTATGGCTACACCTTC. This encodes CASSSGGLKDGYGYTF.